The TCR beta chain described here comes from a study of CD8+CD57+ T cells in acquired aplastic anemia. Study details: Across the sorted CD4+ and CD8+ cells, DNA amounts averaged roughly 3 ug.

Per germline, CDR1 SQVTM and CDR2 ANQGSEA. V trimming: 8 bases; J trimming: 0 bases; junction bases outside the gene matches: 5. The CDR3 totals 15 residues. A note on this clonotype: Its target is not known.

Patients selected for sequencing had displayed CD8+CD57+ cell expansion by flow cytometry. As a group, the patients uniformly had severe acquired aplastic anemia. Genomic DNA acted as the template from which TCR beta VDJ combination and CDR3 sequence profiling were carried out. TCRdb called the reads again in MiXCR, with one record for every CDR3 protein. Of about 180,000 distinct CDR3 sequences detected, about 60% appear once; the ten largest clones hold approximately 40%. Whole-study findings and limits: A set of more than 25 CD8+ CDR3 sequences was shared between patients and controls, and these sequences appeared highly expressed in patients.

The sequence came from a human donor with aplastic anemia. The chain employs TRBV29-1 and TRBJ2-3; 13 nucleotides match TRBD2. The specimen sequenced was sorted CD4+, CD8+, or CD8+CD57+ T cells (not recorded which) from PBMCs. CDR3 sequence reads: CSQGLAGTSTDTQYF. The DNA for the CDR3 is TGCAGCCAGGGACTAGCGGGGACTAGCACAGATACGCAGTATTTT.